Following are 17 T cell receptor beta chains from one sample sequenced in a study of blood T cell repertoires in COVID-19. The method was immunoSEQ multiplex PCR; TCRdb's version includes in-frame clones alone and lacks a portion of them. The table has approximately 89,000 clones, around 75% seen once. Material for sequencing was peripheral blood. The receptors originated from a man between 65 and 85 years old with acute or convalescent COVID-19.

The sample holds one count of this clone. The genes are TRBV4-3 and TRBJ2-1, with TRBD2 as a possible D gene (6 bases). The ends were cut back, 0 bases at V and 5 bases at J, with 17 bases in the middle. The CDR3 is 17 amino acids. Germline CDR1 reads LGHNA; CDR2 reads YSLEER. This CDR3 is CASSQDHFLALDNEQFF. As DNA, the CDR3 is TGCGCCAGCAGCCAAGATCATTTTCTAGCGCTCGACAATGAGCAGTTCTTC.

The sample holds a few counts of this clone. The chain combines TRBV28 with TRBJ1-1; possible D gene TRBD1, 6 bases. This CDR3 spans 15 amino acids. With 2 bases removed from V and 4 bases from J, the gap between germline ends came to 14 bases. CDR1 and CDR2 from the germline V gene are MDHEN and SYDVKM. The chain's CDR3 is CASSLGHRVSTEAFF. CDR3 DNA sequence: TGTGCCAGCAGTTTAGGTCACAGGGTGAGCACTGAAGCTTTCTTT.

The chain is built from TRBV7-3 and TRBJ2-3, with D unclear. Trimming took off 6 bases at V and 0 bases at J, with 10 bases between the two ends. This CDR3 is built from 14 residues. Germline values: CDR1 SGHTA, CDR2 FQGTGA. CDR3 nucleotide sequence: TGTGCCAGCAGGTTGAGTATGAGCACAGATACGCAGTATTTT. Encoded protein: CASRLSMSTDTQYF.

The chain uses TRBV10-2 and TRBJ2-1, with 7 bases aligning to TRBD1. Germline V gene data show CDR1 as WSHSY and CDR2 as SAAADI. Germline trimming cut 7 bases from V and 10 bases from J; bases unmatched to any gene: 16. CDR3 length: 15 amino acids. For the CDR3, the DNA is TGCGCCAGCACCCAGGGGGACGCTTCGTCCCCAGAGCAGTTCTTC. The encoded protein is CASTQGDASSPEQFF.

This chain joins TRBV5-1 and TRBJ1-6; 9 nucleotides line up with TRBD1. Per the germline V gene, CDR1 is SGHRS and CDR2 is YFSETQ. The J segment lost 6 bases and the V segment lost 0 bases, leaving 4 bases of the junction unmatched. This CDR3 has 16 residues. The CDR3 nucleotides read TGCGCCAGCAGCTTGGGGACAGGGGCCTTTAATTCACCCCTCCACTTT. This sequence encodes CASSLGTGAFNSPLHF.

J is TRBJ2-1 and V is TRBV9, with D perhaps matching TRBD2 (6 bases). From germline, CDR1 is SGDLS and CDR2 YYNGEE. The CDR3 spans 15 residues. Trimming took off 0 bases at V and 2 bases at J, with 9 bases between the two ends. CDR3 region: CASSVVADTYNEQFF. The CDR3 DNA reads as TGTGCCAGCAGCGTAGTAGCGGATACCTACAATGAGCAGTTCTTC. Filled out from reference TRBV9 and TRBJ2-1, the complete variable domain reads DSGVTQTPKHLITATGQRVTLRCSPRSGDLSVYWYQQSLDQGLQFLIQYYNGEERAKGNILERFSAQQFPDLHSELNLSSLELGDSALYFCASSVVADTYNEQFFGPGTRLTVL.

The genes are TRBV28 and TRBJ2-7; TRBD2 is a possible D gene (5 bases). Trimming left V 6 bases short and J 0 bases short, with 12 bases between. The CDR3 spans 14 residues. The germline CDR1 and CDR2 sequences are MDHEN and SYDVKM. The CDR3 nucleotides are TGTGCCAGCAGAGCTAGGCGGGTCTCCTACGAGCAGTACTTC. It translates to CASRARRVSYEQYF.

The chain couples TRBV18 to TRBJ2-3; possible D gene TRBD2, 5 bases. Trimming removed 6 bases at V and 2 bases at J, with 9 bases between. Germline V gene lookup returns CDR1 KGHSH and CDR2 LQKENI. The CDR3 loop spans 13 amino acids. This CDR3 is CASSPGNTDTQYF. The CDR3 nucleotides read TGTGCCAGCTCCCCGGGGAACACAGATACGCAGTATTTT.

The chain joins TRBV19 to TRBJ1-1; D not resolved. Germline V gene lookup returns CDR1 LNHDA and CDR2 SQIVND (reference sequence). V lost 4 bases, J lost 5 bases, and 14 bases lay in between. The CDR3 runs 14 residues. CDR3 loop: CASSTILFRTEAFF. CDR3 DNA sequence: TGTGCCAGTAGTACTATCCTCTTCCGGACTGAAGCTTTCTTT.

The chain couples TRBV24-1 to TRBJ2-1, with 8 bases aligning to TRBD2. CDR3 length: 15 amino acids. CDR1 KGHDR and CDR2 SFDVKD come from the germline V gene. J lost 5 bases, V lost 5 bases, and 7 bases had no gene match. The CDR3, as DNA: TGTGCCACCAGTGGTCCGGGACTAGACCACAATGAGCAGTTCTTC. Translation gives CATSGPGLDHNEQFF.

The chain links TRBV27 to TRBJ2-7; perhaps TRBD1 as D (6 bases). Germline V gene lookup returns CDR1 MNHEY and CDR2 SMNVEV (reference sequence). Deletions cut 6 bases from V and 0 bases from J, with 18 bases between. The CDR3 runs to 16 residues. CDR3 coding DNA: TGTGCCAGCAGCCTACGACCGGACAGTAACTCCTACGAGCAGTACTTC. It is translated as CASSLRPDSNSYEQYF.

This sequence joins TRBV18 and TRBJ2-7; 11 positions match TRBD2. Germline-derived CDR1 and CDR2 are KGHSH and LQKENI. The CDR3 loop spans 17 amino acids. Trimming at V came to 0 bases and at J to 6 bases, leaving 10 bases not matched to a gene. In nucleotides, the CDR3 is TGTGCCAGCTCACCACCCTCGCGTAGCGGGAGGGCCTCCGAGCAGTACTTC. Translating it yields CASSPPSRSGRASEQYF.

This clone was detected once. The V gene is TRBV15, the J gene TRBJ2-3, with TRBD2 as a possible D gene (6 bases). The CDR3 has 13 amino acids. V was pared by 1 base and J by 5 bases, with 7 bases between. Germline V CDR1 and CDR2: LNHNV, YYDKDF (reference sequence). CDR3 sequence (DNA): TGTGCCACCAGCAGAGTAGCGGAAGATACGCAGTATTTT. This codes for CATSRVAEDTQYF.

J is TRBJ2-4 and V is TRBV11-2; 7 bases agree with TRBD2. CDR1 is SGHAT, CDR2 FQNNGV, per germline. The CDR3 loop spans 14 amino acids. J lost 9 bases, V lost 1 base, and 6 bases had no gene match. CDR3 sequence: CASSLVAGASIQYF. CDR3 DNA: TGTGCCAGCAGCTTAGTGGCGGGAGCGAGCATTCAGTACTTC.

The V gene is TRBV29-1, the J gene TRBJ1-2, with D hard to call. Germline CDR1 reads SQVTM; CDR2 reads ANQGSEA. The CDR3 spans 12 residues. Trimming stripped 7 bases from V and 1 base from J, with 10 bases between. The CDR3 reads CSALRYNYGYTF. The CDR3 nucleotides are TGCAGCGCCCTGAGGTATAACTATGGCTACACCTTC. Full variable domain (remainder filled in from reference TRBV29-1 and TRBJ1-2): SAVISQKPSRDICQRGTSLTIQCQVDSQVTMMFWYRQQPGQSLTLIATANQGSEATYESGFVIDKFPISRPNLTFSTLTVSNMSPEDSSIYLCSALRYNYGYTFGSGTRLTVV.

This chain uses TRBV2 with TRBJ1-4, with TRBD1 matching over 8 bases. CDR1 is SNHLY, CDR2 FYNNEI, per germline. CDR3 size: 15 residues. The J segment lost 4 bases and the V segment lost 6 bases, leaving 7 bases of the junction unmatched. CDR3 coding DNA: TGTGCCAGCAGAGCAATAACAGGGGGTAATGAAAAACTGTTTTTT. Its translation is CASRAITGGNEKLFF.

V and J are TRBV5-1 and TRBJ2-1, with TRBD2 matching 7 bases. Germline V gene lookup returns CDR1 SGHRS and CDR2 YFSETQ. V dropped 1 base and J dropped 9; count of bases not matched to a gene: 10. The CDR3 loop spans 15 amino acids. The CDR3 DNA sequence: TGCGCCAGCAGCTTGACGTCTAGCGGCCTAGGTGAGCAGTTCTTC. This codes for CASSLTSSGLGEQFF.